This T cell receptor (beta chain) was recorded in a study of CD8+CD57+ T cells in acquired aplastic anemia. Overall study: Isolated CD4+ and CD8+ cells, once sorted, yielded DNA averaging around 2.9 ug. Overall study results and limits: Patients versus controls showed no significant CD8+ Simpson's diversity difference.

The use of genomic DNA as template underpinned the TCR beta VDJ and CDR3 profiling. TCRdb independently ran MiXCR on the reads; one entry per CDR3 protein. The sample includes around 200,000 distinct CDR3 sequences, approximately 51% of them seen just once. This clonotype was recorded at least ten times. What it binds is unknown. The sequenced patients had an expansion of CD8+CD57+ cells seen by flow cytometry. Every one of the patients had aplastic anemia (severe, acquired). Patients had not yet gotten any therapy when their blood was taken for sampling. The germline gives CDR1 SNHLY, CDR2 FYNNEI. The CDR3 covers 14 residues. V was pared by 8 bases and J by 3 bases, with 9 bases of the junction left unmatched.

Sequences were obtained from sorted CD4+, CD8+, or CD8+CD57+ T cells (not recorded which) from PBMCs. The J gene is TRBJ2-5, the V gene TRBV2; 7 bases are a match to TRBD1. The source of this sequence is a human donor with aplastic anemia. CDR3 sequence (DNA): TGTGCCAGCGGAAAGGGGCAGGGGGAAGAGACCCAGTACTTC. Translation: CASGKGQGEETQYF.